This T cell receptor (beta chain) was recovered during a study of T cell repertoires in cytomegalovirus infection. Study in general: The study used recently identified HLA-C-restricted and well-studied HLA-B-restricted CMV epitopes. Signatures in public TCR beta sequences pointed to both CMV infection and matching HLA type.

Of note for this clonotype: Its target is unknown.

Whole-study findings and limits: Across the ex vivo response, the dominant clonotypes were HLA-C-restricted CMV-specific TCR beta clonotypes.

MiXCR, run by TCRdb on the reads, gives a single entry per CDR3 protein. In the table there are approximately 1,000,000 distinct CDR3 sequences, roughly 30% of which are singletons. Sequencing was performed on cultured CD8+ T cells from PBMCs, taken from culture after CMV antigen stimulation. The receptor was isolated from a human donor in good health (CMV status not recorded). Some clones in this sample may be carry-over from other donors' samples.

The CDR3: CASSFSRRTDGNTIYF. The CDR3 DNA follows: TGTGCCAGCAGCTTCTCCAGGAGGACAGATGGAAACACCATATATTTT. V is TRBV6-1 and J is TRBJ1-3; D is possibly TRBD1 (6 bases). This CDR3 has 16 amino acids. Germline V gene lookup returns CDR1 MNHNS and CDR2 SASEGT. The V end lost 6 bases, the J end lost 3 bases, and 18 bases lay between the germline ends.